A selection of T cell receptor beta chains follows, all from one sample in a study of cytomegalovirus exposure and HLA in healthy donors. The repertoire was sequenced with immunoSEQ multiplex PCR; TCRdb's copy has only in-frame clones and lacks some. This sample carries about 240,000 clones, around 80% of them seen once, and the ten largest clones take about 0.5%. The sequenced sample consisted of PBMCs. All receptors come from a boy between 5 and 17 years old in good health and CMV-seronegative. The CDR3 runs from the conserved cysteine through the conserved F or W. D genes are given only for firm matches. Part of the rows lack a size; the others show once, few, many or a class for expanded clones.

d_call j_call v_call clone_size cdr3_nt cdr3_aa
TRBD1 TRBJ1-3 TRBV30 - TGTGCCTGGAACAGGGGGCAGGCGGGAAACACCATATATTTT CAWNRGQAGNTIYF
- TRBJ1-5 TRBV6-5 - TGTGCCAGCAGTGTATTCGGGTCTAGCAATCAGCCCCAGCATTTT CASSVFGSSNQPQHF
- TRBJ2-3 TRBV6-4 - TGTGCCAGCAGTGACGAGGCGGCTAGCACAGATACGCAGTATTTT CASSDEAASTDTQYF
- TRBJ2-5 TRBV9 - TGTGCCAGCAGCGTTGGACTGGGAGAAGAGACCCAGTACTTC CASSVGLGEETQYF
- TRBJ2-7 TRBV15 - TGTGCCACCAGCAGACAGACAGGCTCCTACGAGCAGTACTTC CATSRQTGSYEQYF
- TRBJ2-3 TRBV30 - TGTGCCTGGAGCCGGGGGGCGGGAAACACAGATACGCAGTATTTT CAWSRGAGNTDTQYF
- TRBJ2-5 TRBV11-2 - TGTGCCAGCAGCTTAGCTGTAGCCCAGTACTTC CASSLAVAQYF
TRBD1 TRBJ1-5 TRBV11-3 few TGTGCCAGCAGCCAACAGGGGAATGGCAATCAGCCCCAGCATTTT CASSQQGNGNQPQHF
- TRBJ2-7 TRBV2 few TGTGCCAGCAATTTATACCAGGGGATCTACGAGCAGTACTTC CASNLYQGIYEQYF
TRBD1 TRBJ1-1 TRBV4-2 - TGTGCCAGCAGCGGACGGGACAGGGGGGAGACTTTCTTT CASSGRDRGETFF
TRBD2 TRBJ2-1 TRBV11-2 once TGTGCCAGCAGCCGCCGGACTAGTTCCGCCTCCTACAATGAGCAGTTCTTC CASSRRTSSASYNEQFF
TRBD1 TRBJ1-4 TRBV19 few TGTGCCAGTAGTATAGGGGCCGGGACAGGGAGTGAAAAACTGTTTTTT CASSIGAGTGSEKLFF
- TRBJ1-2 TRBV28 - TGTGCCAGCAGTTGGGGGCAGGACTATGGCTACACCTTC CASSWGQDYGYTF
- TRBJ1-2 TRBV11-2 - TGTGCCAGCAGCCCCATTAACTATGGCTACACCTTC CASSPINYGYTF
TRBD1 TRBJ2-2 TRBV19 - TGTGCTAGCCGGGACAGGGCTAACACCGGGGAGCTGTTTTTT CASRDRANTGELFF
- TRBJ2-7 TRBV6-5 - TGTGCCAGCAGGTCGTCCTACGAGCAGTACTTC CASRSSYEQYF
TRBD1 TRBJ1-1 TRBV19 - TGTGCCAGTAGTAGCCGACAGGGGGAGACTGAAGCTTTCTTT CASSSRQGETEAFF
- TRBJ1-3 TRBV4-1 - TGCGCCAGCAGCCAAGTAACTGGAAACACCATATATTTT CASSQVTGNTIYF
TRBD2 TRBJ2-1 TRBV5-1 - TGCGCCAGCAGGCGGGGGGCTGCCAATGAGCAGTTCTTC CASRRGAANEQFF
TRBD2 TRBJ2-5 TRBV4-2 - TGTGCCAGCAGCCAAGTAGGGACTACGTTCGGGCTAGCGGAACAAGAGACCCAGTACTTC CASSQVGTTFGLAEQETQYF